The present TCR beta chain was sequenced within a study of shared clonotypes between healthy human individuals. Germline-derived CDR1 and CDR2 are MDHEN and SYDVKM. This CDR3 is 15 amino acids long. Trimming removed 7 bases from V and 0 bases from J, with 15 bases in between. This clone was seen ten or more times. This specimen includes other DNA sequences encoding the same CDR3. Clones were read by immunoSEQ multiplex PCR, and TCRdb kept only the in-frame ones, dropping some. The sample holds approximately 440,000 clones, roughly three quarters seen once. This receptor was taken from a middle-aged woman in good health. Some clones in this sample may be carry-over from other donors' samples. The sample taken for sequencing was PBMCs. The chain recombines TRBV28 with TRBJ1-2, with D maybe TRBD1 (5 bases). The CDR3 reads CASTGGAASNYGYTF. The CDR3 nucleotides are TGTGCCAGCACAGGAGGGGCAGCTTCTAACTATGGCTACACCTTC.